These T cell receptor beta chains were read from a single sample in a study of T cells after yellow fever vaccination. TCRdb used MiXCR to reprocess the 5' RACE reads, holding one entry per CDR3 protein. The table lists 500,000 to 650,000 distinct CDR3 sequences, roughly 12% of them singletons, with under 15% in the top ten. The sample here was PBMCs, taken on the day of the yellow fever booster vaccination. These receptors originate from a man aged 25-45 years who received the YFV17D yellow fever vaccine. Both conserved end residues are part of each CDR3. Fields, in order: J gene, V gene, CDR3 length, D gene, clone size, CDR3 protein, CDR3 DNA. D genes are given only for firm matches. Rows may omit the clone size; those that give it use once, few, many or a size class.

>TRBJ1-6|TRBV6-5|18|TRBD1|few
CASSYHGGRGRRNSPLHF
TGTGCCAGCAGTTACCACGGGGGCAGGGGGCGTAGGAATTCACCCCTCCACTTT
>TRBJ2-7|TRBV5-1|15|-|once
CASSSSGTAPYEQYF
TGCGCCAGCAGCTCATCCGGGACCGCTCCCTACGAGCAGTACTTC
>TRBJ2-1|TRBV20-1|15|-|-
CSAARVSKEINEQFF
TGCAGTGCCGCCCGCGTCAGCAAAGAAATCAATGAGCAGTTCTTC
>TRBJ2-5|TRBV5-6|12|-|few
CASSSLKKTQYF
TGTGCCAGCAGCTCGCTAAAGAAGACCCAGTACTTC
>TRBJ2-4|TRBV12-3/TRBV12-4|15|-|-
CASTIAGDPKNIQYF
TGTGCCAGCACCATCGCAGGGGATCCCAAAAACATTCAGTACTTC
>TRBJ2-1|TRBV24-1|14|TRBD1|-
CATSVGRGRDEQFF
TGTGCCACCAGTGTCGGCAGGGGGCGGGATGAGCAGTTCTTC
>TRBJ2-1|TRBV6-4|23|TRBD2|-
CASSPRTARREGTGRWTYNEQFF
TGTGCCAGCAGTCCGCGCACGGCCAGGAGGGAGGGAACCGGGCGTTGGACCTACAATGAGCAGTTCTTC
>TRBJ1-2|TRBV20-1|13|-|few
CSARDPDDRGYTF
TGCAGTGCTAGAGATCCCGATGACCGGGGCTACACCTTC
>TRBJ2-1|TRBV20-1|14|-|-
CSARRGQTENEQFF
TGCAGTGCTAGGCGTGGCCAGACGGAGAATGAGCAGTTCTTC
>TRBJ1-1|TRBV5-1|15|-|-
CASSSNGEMNTEAFF
TGCGCCAGCAGCTCTAACGGCGAAATGAACACTGAAGCTTTCTTT
>TRBJ1-1|TRBV7-8|12|-|few
CASSRWDTEAFF
TGTGCCAGCAGCCGGTGGGACACTGAAGCTTTCTTT
>TRBJ1-2|TRBV20-1|10|-|-
CSALFSGYTF
TGCAGTGCTCTTTTCTCTGGCTACACCTTC
>TRBJ2-3|TRBV5-1|15|TRBD2|-
CASRSGRASVDTQYF
TGCGCCAGCAGGAGCGGGAGAGCAAGCGTAGATACGCAGTATTTT
>TRBJ2-5|TRBV20-1|13|-|few
CSARVRRQETQYF
TGCAGTGCTAGAGTGCGCAGACAAGAGACCCAGTACTTC
>TRBJ1-2|TRBV20-1|15|-|few
CSARASAQGNYGYTF
TGCAGTGCTAGAGCCTCGGCACAGGGAAACTATGGCTACACCTTC
>TRBJ2-7|TRBV7-2|11|-|few
CASSLVGSQYF
TGTGCCAGCAGCTTAGTCGGTAGTCAGTACTTC
>TRBJ2-3|TRBV6-5|17|TRBD2|few
CASSYEGSGSPTDTQYF
TGTGCCAGCAGTTACGAAGGTAGCGGGAGCCCTACAGATACGCAGTATTTT
>TRBJ2-7|TRBV20-1|15|TRBD2|many
CSARVGLAGAYEQYF
TGCAGTGCTAGAGTGGGACTAGCGGGGGCCTACGAGCAGTACTTC
>TRBJ2-7|TRBV7-9|14|TRBD1|few
CASSLQTGPYEQYF
TGTGCCAGCAGCTTGCAGACAGGGCCCTACGAGCAGTACTTC
>TRBJ2-3|TRBV28|16|TRBD2|-
CASTPLAGGVWDTQYF
TGTGCCAGCACCCCCCTAGCGGGGGGTGTGTGGGATACGCAGTATTTT
>TRBJ2-1|TRBV7-2|11|-|-
CASTWASEQFF
TGTGCCAGCACTTGGGCAAGTGAGCAGTTCTTC
>TRBJ1-4|TRBV28|15|TRBD1|many
CASSPGTGPNEKLFF
TGTGCCAGCAGCCCCGGGACAGGTCCTAATGAAAAACTGTTTTTT
>TRBJ2-3|TRBV20-1|17|TRBD2|-
CSARHTGVAGVADTQYF
TGCAGTGCTCGACACACTGGGGTAGCGGGAGTAGCAGATACGCAGTATTTT
>TRBJ2-1|TRBV20-1|14|-|many
CSAGPGSSYNEQFF
TGCAGTGCTGGCCCCGGGAGCTCCTACAATGAGCAGTTCTTC
>TRBJ2-7|TRBV29-1|12|TRBD2|few
CSVGGRSNEQYF
TGCAGCGTTGGCGGGAGGAGCAACGAGCAGTACTTC
>TRBJ2-1|TRBV9|15|TRBD2|many
CASSEGVAGGNEQFF
TGTGCCAGCAGCGAGGGGGTAGCGGGAGGCAATGAGCAGTTCTTC
>TRBJ2-5|TRBV5-1|17|-|-
CASSLVGSPGSPETQYF
TGCGCCAGCAGCTTGGTAGGGTCTCCAGGGTCCCCTGAGACCCAGTACTTC
>TRBJ2-1|TRBV20-1|14|TRBD2|few
CSARRGGSINEQFF
TGCAGTGCCCGCCGGGGCGGGAGCATCAATGAGCAGTTCTTC
>TRBJ2-3|TRBV5-1|15|-|few
CASSPSQPGPDTQYF
TGCGCCAGCAGCCCGTCCCAACCTGGACCAGATACGCAGTATTTT
>TRBJ2-1|TRBV7-2|14|TRBD2|many
CASSLASGSSEQFF
TGTGCCAGCAGCTTAGCTAGCGGGAGTAGTGAGCAGTTCTTC
>TRBJ2-5|TRBV20-1|13|-|few
CSARDGRDETQYF
TGCAGTGCTAGAGATGGTAGGGACGAGACCCAGTACTTC
>TRBJ2-3|TRBV20-1|14|-|-
CSARFMATADTQYF
TGCAGTGCTAGGTTTATGGCGACGGCAGATACGCAGTATTTT
>TRBJ2-6|TRBV15|16|-|few
CATSRDPGTRANVLTF
TGTGCCACCAGCAGAGATCCAGGGACCAGGGCCAACGTCCTGACTTTC
>TRBJ2-3|TRBV29-1|15|-|few
CSVEGGVIGTDTQYF
TGCAGCGTTGAAGGGGGGGTTATTGGTACAGATACGCAGTATTTT
>TRBJ2-2|TRBV28|15|-|few
CASSMPTGNTGELFF
TGTGCCAGCAGTATGCCGACAGGGAACACCGGGGAGCTGTTTTTT
>TRBJ1-2|TRBV4-3|15|-|-
CASSQDSTGIQGYTF
TGCGCCAGCAGCCAAGATTCTACAGGGATTCAAGGCTACACCTTC
>TRBJ2-3|TRBV6-5|13|-|-
CASSYDKGITQYF
TGTGCCAGCAGTTACGATAAGGGGATTACGCAGTATTTT
>TRBJ2-7|TRBV28|13|-|few
CASMSQGLEEQYF
TGTGCCAGCATGAGTCAGGGGTTGGAAGAGCAGTACTTC
>TRBJ1-2|TRBV27|14|TRBD1|few
CASSILGTGYGYTF
TGTGCCAGCAGTATCCTAGGGACAGGGTATGGCTACACCTTC
>TRBJ2-5|TRBV10-3|15|TRBD2|once
CAISRLAGVGETQYF
TGTGCCATCTCTCGGCTAGCGGGAGTTGGCGAGACCCAGTACTTC
>TRBJ2-1|TRBV24-1|13|-|once
CATSEEGWNIQFF
TGTGCCACCTCCGAAGAGGGCTGGAACATTCAGTTCTTC
>TRBJ2-2|TRBV3-1|16|-|-
CASSLGGQVVTGELFF
TGTGCCAGCAGCTTGGGCGGCCAGGTAGTCACCGGGGAGCTGTTTTTT
>TRBJ2-5|TRBV6-1|13|TRBD1|few
CASTGELEETQYF
TGTGCTTCGACAGGGGAACTCGAAGAGACCCAGTACTTC
>TRBJ1-2|TRBV7-9|17|TRBD1|few
CASSTSLGDRANYGYTF
TGTGCCAGCAGCACCTCTTTAGGGGACAGGGCTAACTATGGCTACACCTTC
>TRBJ2-1|TRBV25-1|16|-|many
CASSEWRVSSYNEQFF
TGTGCCAGCAGTGAATGGAGGGTTAGCTCCTACAATGAGCAGTTCTTC
>TRBJ1-2|TRBV27|17|-|-
CASSLGGRRIKNYGYTF
TGTGCCAGCAGTTTAGGGGGAAGAAGAATTAAAAACTATGGCTACACCTTC
>TRBJ2-1|TRBV29-1|15|TRBD1|few
CSVVPEGQSVNEQFF
TGCAGCGTTGTCCCCGAGGGACAGTCGGTCAATGAGCAGTTCTTC
>TRBJ1-3|TRBV4-2|13|-|-
CASSQDPGNTIYF
TGTGCCAGCAGCCAAGATCCTGGAAACACCATATATTTT